One and the same sample provided the 13 T cell receptor beta chains below, sequenced in a study of cytomegalovirus exposure and HLA in healthy donors. The primer mix had 60 Vbeta and 13 Jbeta primers. Profiling relied on immunoSEQ multiplex PCR, and the TCRdb table lists in-frame clones only, not all of them. This sample has over 150,000 clones, with 70% to 85% found just once. Sequencing was carried out using PBMCs. The receptors shown here come from a man aged 18 to 29 in good health and CMV-seronegative.

This chain connects TRBV27 to TRBJ1-2; 10 nucleotides match TRBD1. Germline V gives CDR1 MNHEY, CDR2 SMNVEV (reference sequence). V gave up 5 bases and J gave up 5 bases; unmatched junction bases: 5. The CDR3 length is 14 residues. The CDR3 region is CASSRDRGPYGYTF. The CDR3 nucleotides are TGTGCCAGCAGTCGGGACAGGGGACCTTATGGCTACACCTTC.

The genes are TRBV6-5 and TRBJ2-1; 7 nucleotides agree with TRBD2. This CDR3 spans 15 amino acids. After removal of 6 bases from V and 1 base from J, the junction contained 6 bases not matched to a gene. Germline V gene sequence: CDR1 MNHEY, CDR2 SVGAGI. CDR3 sequence reads: CASSPTSLSYNEQFF. In DNA form, the CDR3 reads TGTGCCAGCAGCCCGACTAGCCTATCCTACAATGAGCAGTTCTTC.

This clone was observed a single time. The V gene is TRBV5-4, the J gene TRBJ2-7; 14 positions match TRBD2. Germline CDR1 reads SGHNT; CDR2 reads YYREEE (reference sequence). This CDR3 contains 17 residues. The V segment lost 4 bases and the J segment 0 bases; nucleotides outside the gene matches: 6. The CDR3 nucleotides read TGTGCCAGCAGCCAAGGACTAGCGGGGGGTAGCTCCTACGAGCAGTACTTC. This codes for CASSQGLAGGSSYEQYF.

The chain couples TRBV9 to TRBJ2-3, with TRBD2 matching over 10 bases. V gave up 1 base and J gave up 2 bases; unmatched junction bases: 1. The CDR3 sequence is 15 residues long. Germline CDR1 and CDR2: SGDLS and YYNGEE. The CDR3 reads CASSVSGGDTDTQYF. The CDR3 DNA follows: TGTGCCAGCAGCGTAAGCGGGGGGGACACAGATACGCAGTATTTT.

The V gene is TRBV11-3, the J gene TRBJ2-3; TRBD2 agrees at 10 bases. The CDR3 consists of 16 residues. Trimming cost V 3 bases and J 3 bases; bases outside gene matches: 6. CDR1 SGHNT and CDR2 YENEEA come from the germline V gene. CDR3 DNA: TGTGCCAGCAGCTTTCTCAGCGGGAGGGAGACAGATACGCAGTATTTT. It specifies CASSFLSGRETDTQYF.

The chain has TRBV28 and TRBJ2-7; possibly TRBD2 for D (7 bases). Trimming took off 3 bases at V and 6 bases at J, with 9 bases between the two ends. Germline CDR1 is MDHEN and CDR2 is SYDVKM. This CDR3 spans 12 amino acids. The CDR3 loop is CASSFRGGEQYF. DNA of the CDR3: TGTGCCAGCAGTTTTAGGGGGGGCGAGCAGTACTTC. Using reference TRBV28 and TRBJ2-7 for the parts outside the CDR3, the full variable domain is DVKVTQSSRYLVKRTGEKVFLECVQDMDHENMFWYRQDPGLGLRLIYFSYDVKMKEKGDIPEGYSVSREKKERFSLILESASTNQTSMYLCASSFRGGEQYFGPGTRLTVT.

This sequence joins TRBV5-1 and TRBJ2-7; 10 bases line up with TRBD1. The CDR3 loop spans 14 amino acids. Germline V gene data show CDR1 as SGHRS and CDR2 as YFSETQ. Unmatched junction bases numbered 2, after V lost 3 bases and J lost 2 bases. CDR3 amino acids: CASSSGTGAYEQYF. The CDR3 DNA follows: TGCGCCAGCAGCTCAGGGACAGGGGCCTACGAGCAGTACTTC.

The chain couples TRBV18 to TRBJ2-2, with D hard to call. CDR1 is KGHSH, CDR2 LQKENI, per germline. The CDR3 has 14 amino acids. Trimming stripped 2 bases from V and 6 bases from J, with 10 bases between. The CDR3 here is CASSPSSSPGELFF. The CDR3 coding sequence is TGTGCCAGCTCACCATCGTCGAGTCCCGGGGAGCTGTTTTTT.

J is TRBJ1-2 and V is TRBV11-3, with 10 positions matching TRBD1. The CDR3 length is 14 residues. Germline CDR1 is SGHNT and CDR2 is YENEEA. V shed 5 bases, J shed 7 bases, and the junction held 7 bases outside the gene matches. DNA for the CDR3: TGTGCCAGCAGCACCCGGGACAGGGGATCTGGCTACACCTTC. It is translated as CASSTRDRGSGYTF.

The CDR3 DNA follows: TGTGCCACAGCCCCGCGGGTGTACGAGCAGTACTTC. This encodes CATAPRVYEQYF. J is TRBJ2-7 and V is TRBV28; D may be TRBD2 (5 bases). CDR1 is MDHEN and CDR2 is SYDVKM in the germline V gene. V was pared by 10 bases and J by 4 bases, with 14 bases between. The CDR3 runs 12 residues.

The chain carries TRBV19 and TRBJ2-7, with TRBD1 identical over 8 bases. Germline trimming cut 1 base from V and 4 bases from J; bases unmatched to any gene: 9. This CDR3 has 16 amino acids. CDR1 LNHDA and CDR2 SQIVND come from the germline V gene (reference sequence). The CDR3 sequence: CASSIVHGQGVYEQYF. The CDR3 bases are TGTGCCAGTAGTATAGTTCACGGACAGGGAGTGTACGAGCAGTACTTC. Drawing the rest from reference TRBV19 and TRBJ2-7, the complete variable domain is DGGITQSPKYLFRKEGQNVTLSCEQNLNHDAMYWYRQDPGQGLRLIYYSQIVNDFQKGDIAEGYSVSREKKESFPLTVTSAQKNPTAFYLCASSIVHGQGVYEQYFGPGTRLTVT.

J is TRBJ1-2 and V is TRBV27; D call uncertain. This CDR3 has 13 amino acids. Trimming cost V 5 bases and J 5 bases, with 12 bases left between them. Germline CDR1 MNHEY, CDR2 SMNVEV (reference sequence). The CDR3 bases are TGTGCCAGCAGTCCGAGGCCACCTTATGGCTACACCTTC. It yields the protein CASSPRPPYGYTF.

The chain carries TRBV2 and TRBJ1-5, with a weak D call TRBD1 (6 bases). In germline, CDR1 is SNHLY, CDR2 FYNNEI. Trimming cost V 6 bases and J 1 base, with 13 bases left between them. This CDR3 spans 15 amino acids. The CDR3 bases are TGTGCCAGCAGAGGATTGAGGGGGAGCAATCAGCCCCAGCATTTT. Encoded protein: CASRGLRGSNQPQHF.